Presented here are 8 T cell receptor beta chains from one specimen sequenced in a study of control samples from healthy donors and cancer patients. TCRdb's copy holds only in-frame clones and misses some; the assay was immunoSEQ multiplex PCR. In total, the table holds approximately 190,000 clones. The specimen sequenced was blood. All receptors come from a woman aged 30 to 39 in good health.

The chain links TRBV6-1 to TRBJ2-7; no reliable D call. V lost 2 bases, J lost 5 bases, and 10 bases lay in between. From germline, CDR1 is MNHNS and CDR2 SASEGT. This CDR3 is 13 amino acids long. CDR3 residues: CASSERGRDEQYF. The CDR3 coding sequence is TGTGCCAGCAGTGAAAGAGGCCGGGACGAGCAGTACTTC.

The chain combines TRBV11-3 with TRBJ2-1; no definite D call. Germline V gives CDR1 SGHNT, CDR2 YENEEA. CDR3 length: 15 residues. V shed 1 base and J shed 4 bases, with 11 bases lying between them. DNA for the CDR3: TGTGCCAGCAGCTTAGGCTGGGTGAGTTACAATGAGCAGTTCTTC. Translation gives CASSLGWVSYNEQFF.

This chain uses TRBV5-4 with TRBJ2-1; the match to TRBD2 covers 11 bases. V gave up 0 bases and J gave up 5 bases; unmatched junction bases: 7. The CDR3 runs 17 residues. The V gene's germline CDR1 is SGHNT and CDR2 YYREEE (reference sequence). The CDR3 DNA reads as TGTGCCAGCAGCTTGGGACTAGCGGGGTCCGGGGACAATGAGCAGTTCTTC. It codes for CASSLGLAGSGDNEQFF.

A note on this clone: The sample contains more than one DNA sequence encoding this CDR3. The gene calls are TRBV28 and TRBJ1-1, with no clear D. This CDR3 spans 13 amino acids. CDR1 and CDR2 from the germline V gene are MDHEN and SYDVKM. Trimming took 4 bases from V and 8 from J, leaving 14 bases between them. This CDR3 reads CASSSSGTVEAFF. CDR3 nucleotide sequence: TGTGCCAGCAGTTCATCCGGTACAGTCGAAGCTTTCTTT.

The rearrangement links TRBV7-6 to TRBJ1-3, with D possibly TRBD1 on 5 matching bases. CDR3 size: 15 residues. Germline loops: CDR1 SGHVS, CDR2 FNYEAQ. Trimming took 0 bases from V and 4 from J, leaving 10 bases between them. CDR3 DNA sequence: TGTGCCAGCAGCTTAGCGATGGGGCAAGGAAACACCATATATTTT. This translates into CASSLAMGQGNTIYF.

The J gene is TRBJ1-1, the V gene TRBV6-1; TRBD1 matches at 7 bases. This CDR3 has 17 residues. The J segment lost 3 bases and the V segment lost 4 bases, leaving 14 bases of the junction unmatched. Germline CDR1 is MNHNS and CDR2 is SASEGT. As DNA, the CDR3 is TGTGCCAGCAGTGGGAGGGGGCGGGTAGGGGGGCACACTGAAGCTTTCTTT. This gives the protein CASSGRGRVGGHTEAFF.

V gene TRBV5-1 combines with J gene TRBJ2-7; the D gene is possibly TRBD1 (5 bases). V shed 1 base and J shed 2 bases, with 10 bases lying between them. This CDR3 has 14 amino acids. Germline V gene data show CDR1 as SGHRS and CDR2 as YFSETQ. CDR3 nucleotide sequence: TGCGCCAGCAGCTTGCTAGGACAAGCCTACGAGCAGTACTTC. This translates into CASSLLGQAYEQYF.

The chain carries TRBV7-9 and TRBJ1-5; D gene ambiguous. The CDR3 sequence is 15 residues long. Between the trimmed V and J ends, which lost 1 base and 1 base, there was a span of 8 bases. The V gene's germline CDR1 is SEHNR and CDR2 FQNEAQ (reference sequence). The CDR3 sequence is CASSLVSISNQPQHF. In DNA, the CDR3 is TGTGCCAGCAGCTTAGTCTCAATAAGCAATCAGCCCCAGCATTTT.